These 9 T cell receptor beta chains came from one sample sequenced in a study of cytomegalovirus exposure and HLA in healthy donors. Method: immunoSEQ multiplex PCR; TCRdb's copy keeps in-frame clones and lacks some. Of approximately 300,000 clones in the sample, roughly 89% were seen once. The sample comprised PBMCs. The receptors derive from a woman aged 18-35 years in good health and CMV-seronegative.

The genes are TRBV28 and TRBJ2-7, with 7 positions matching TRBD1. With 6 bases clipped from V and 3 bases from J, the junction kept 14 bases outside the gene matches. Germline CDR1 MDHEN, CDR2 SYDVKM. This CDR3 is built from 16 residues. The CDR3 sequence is CASSREVSDRDYEQYF. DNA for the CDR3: TGTGCCAGCAGCCGTGAAGTATCAGACAGGGACTACGAGCAGTACTTC.

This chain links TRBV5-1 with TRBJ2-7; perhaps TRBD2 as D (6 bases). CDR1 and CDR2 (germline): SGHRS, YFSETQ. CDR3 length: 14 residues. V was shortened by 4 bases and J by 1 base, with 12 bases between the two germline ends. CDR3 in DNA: TGCGCCAGCAGCATCGGGAGCGGGTCCTACGAGCAGTACTTC. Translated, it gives CASSIGSGSYEQYF.

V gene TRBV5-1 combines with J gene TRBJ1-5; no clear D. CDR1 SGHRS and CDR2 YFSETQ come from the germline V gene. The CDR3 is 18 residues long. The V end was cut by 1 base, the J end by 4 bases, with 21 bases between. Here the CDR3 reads CASSLYPTTANDNQPQHF. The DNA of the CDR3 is TGCGCCAGCAGCTTGTACCCCACGACTGCGAATGATAATCAGCCCCAGCATTTT.

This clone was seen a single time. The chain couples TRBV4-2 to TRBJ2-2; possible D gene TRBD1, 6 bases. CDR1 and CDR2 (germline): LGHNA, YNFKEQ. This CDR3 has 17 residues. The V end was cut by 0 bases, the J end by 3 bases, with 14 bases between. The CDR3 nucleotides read TGTGCCAGCAGCCAAGAACGAAGTAACAGGGACACCGGGGAGCTGTTTTTT. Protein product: CASSQERSNRDTGELFF.

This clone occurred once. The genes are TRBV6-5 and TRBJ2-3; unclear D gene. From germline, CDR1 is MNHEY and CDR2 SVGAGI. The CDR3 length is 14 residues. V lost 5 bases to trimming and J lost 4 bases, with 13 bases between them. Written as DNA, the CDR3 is TGTGCCAGCAGTCCCGACACCTGGGCAGATACGCAGTATTTT. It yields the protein CASSPDTWADTQYF.

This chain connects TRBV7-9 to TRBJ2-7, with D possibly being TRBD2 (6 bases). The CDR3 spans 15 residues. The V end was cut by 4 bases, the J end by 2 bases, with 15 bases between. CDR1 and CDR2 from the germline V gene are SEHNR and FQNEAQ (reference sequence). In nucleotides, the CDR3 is TGTGCCAGCAGCTCCTGGGGGGTGAAGGCCTACGAGCAGTACTTC. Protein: CASSSWGVKAYEQYF. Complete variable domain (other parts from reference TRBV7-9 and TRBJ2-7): DTGVSQNPRHKITKRGQNVTFRCDPISEHNRLYWYRQTLGQGPEFLTYFQNEAQLEKSRLLSDRFSAERPKGSFSTLEIQRTEQGDSAMYLCASSSWGVKAYEQYFGPGTRLTVT.

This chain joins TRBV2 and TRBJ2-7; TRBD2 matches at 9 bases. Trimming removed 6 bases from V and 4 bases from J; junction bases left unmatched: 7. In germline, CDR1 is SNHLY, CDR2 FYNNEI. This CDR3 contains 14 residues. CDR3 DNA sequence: TGTGCCAGCAGAGCGGGACTAGCTAAATACGAGCAGTACTTC. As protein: CASRAGLAKYEQYF.

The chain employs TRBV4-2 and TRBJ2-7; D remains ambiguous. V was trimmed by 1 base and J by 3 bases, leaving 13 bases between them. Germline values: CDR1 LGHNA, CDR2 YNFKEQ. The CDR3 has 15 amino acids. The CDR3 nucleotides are TGTGCCAGCAGCCAAGTCTTCGCGGAGAGCTACGAGCAGTACTTC. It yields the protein CASSQVFAESYEQYF.

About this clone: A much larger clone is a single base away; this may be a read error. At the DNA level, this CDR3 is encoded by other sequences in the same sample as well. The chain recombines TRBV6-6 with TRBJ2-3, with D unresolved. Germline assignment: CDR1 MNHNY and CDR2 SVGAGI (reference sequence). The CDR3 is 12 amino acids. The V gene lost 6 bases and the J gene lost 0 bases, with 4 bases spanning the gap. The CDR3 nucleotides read TGTGCCAGCAGCCCTAGCACAGATACGCAGTATTTT. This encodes CASSPSTDTQYF.